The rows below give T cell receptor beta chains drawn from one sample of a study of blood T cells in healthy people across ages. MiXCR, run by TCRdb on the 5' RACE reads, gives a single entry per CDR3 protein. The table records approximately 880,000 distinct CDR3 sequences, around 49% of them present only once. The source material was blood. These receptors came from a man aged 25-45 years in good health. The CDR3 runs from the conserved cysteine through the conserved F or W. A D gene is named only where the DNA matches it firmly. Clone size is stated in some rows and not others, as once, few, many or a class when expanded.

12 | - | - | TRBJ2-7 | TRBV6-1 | CASSEARREQYF | TGTGCCAGCAGTGAAGCACGGCGCGAGCAGTACTTC
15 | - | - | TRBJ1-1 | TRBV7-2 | CASSSRTGGNTEAFF | TGTGCCAGCAGCTCTAGAACGGGGGGGAACACTGAAGCTTTCTTT
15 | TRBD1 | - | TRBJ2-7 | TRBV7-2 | CASSLVTGDLYEQYF | TGTGCCAGCAGCTTAGTCACAGGGGATCTCTACGAGCAGTACTTC
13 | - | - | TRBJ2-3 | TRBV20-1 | CSADLAGTDTQYF | TGCAGTGCCGACCTGGCGGGGACAGATACGCAGTATTTT
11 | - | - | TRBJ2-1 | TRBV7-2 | CASSIGHEQFF | TGTGCCAGCAGCATAGGGCATGAGCAGTTCTTC
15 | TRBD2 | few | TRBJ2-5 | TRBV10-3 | CAISDGLAGTETQYF | TGTGCCATCAGCGACGGACTAGCGGGGACAGAGACCCAGTACTTC
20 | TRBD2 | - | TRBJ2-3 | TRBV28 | CASRPHGGAKFGSSTDTQYF | TGTGCCAGCAGACCACACGGGGGGGCAAAATTTGGCTCGAGCACAGATACGCAGTATTTT
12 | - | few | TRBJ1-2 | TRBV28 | CASSVNEYGYTF | TGTGCCAGCAGTGTAAATGAATATGGCTACACCTTC
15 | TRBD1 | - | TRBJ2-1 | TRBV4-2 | CASSQTTGGYNEQFF | TGTGCCAGCAGCCAAACGACAGGGGGATACAATGAGCAGTTCTTC
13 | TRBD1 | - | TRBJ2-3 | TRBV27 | CASSRQGWDTQYF | TGTGCCAGCAGTCGACAGGGGTGGGATACGCAGTATTTT
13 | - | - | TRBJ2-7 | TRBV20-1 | CSARTTTSQTPYF | TGCAGTGCTAGGACTACTACATCACAGACTCCGTACTTC
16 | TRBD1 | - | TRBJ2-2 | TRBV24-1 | CATSDWTGRNTGELFF | TGTGCCACCAGTGATTGGACAGGGCGGAACACCGGGGAGCTGTTTTTT
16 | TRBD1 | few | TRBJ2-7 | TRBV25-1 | CASGGGGTGGPYEQYF | TGTGCCAGCGGAGGGGGGGGGACAGGGGGCCCCTACGAGCAGTACTTC
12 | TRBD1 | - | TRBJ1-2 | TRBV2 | CLSRAGQAGYTF | TGTCTCAGCAGAGCCGGACAGGCTGGCTACACCTTC
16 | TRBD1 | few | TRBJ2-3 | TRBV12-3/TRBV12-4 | CASMPEPGQSTDTQYF | TGTGCCAGCATGCCCGAGCCGGGACAGTCCACAGATACGCAGTATTTT
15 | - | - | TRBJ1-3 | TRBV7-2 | CASSLEAGPGNTIYF | TGTGCCAGCAGCTTGGAAGCGGGACCTGGAAACACCATATATTTT
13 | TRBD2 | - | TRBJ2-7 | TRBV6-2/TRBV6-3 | CASSFASGNEQYF | TGTGCCAGCAGTTTCGCTAGCGGGAACGAGCAGTACTTC
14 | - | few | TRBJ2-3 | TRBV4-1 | CASSQAQNTDTQYF | TGCGCCAGCAGCCAAGCGCAGAACACAGATACGCAGTATTTT
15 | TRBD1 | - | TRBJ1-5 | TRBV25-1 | CASSGSTGVNQPQHF | TGTGCCAGCAGTGGATCGACAGGGGTCAATCAGCCCCAGCATTTT
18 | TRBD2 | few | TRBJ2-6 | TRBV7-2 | CASSLAVAGGSGANVLTF | TGTGCCAGCAGCTTAGCGGTAGCGGGGGGATCTGGGGCCAACGTCCTGACTTTC
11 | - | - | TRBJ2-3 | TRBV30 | CAWSLRDTQYF | TGTGCCTGGAGTCTCAGGGATACGCAGTATTTT
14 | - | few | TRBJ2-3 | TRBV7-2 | CASSLGTNTDTQYF | TGTGCCAGCAGCTTAGGCACTAACACAGATACGCAGTATTTT
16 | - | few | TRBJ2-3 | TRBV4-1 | CASSQGSGTHTDTQYF | TGCGCCAGCAGCCAAGGCTCCGGGACTCACACAGATACGCAGTATTTT
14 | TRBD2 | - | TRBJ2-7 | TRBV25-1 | CATADGGAAYEQYF | TGTGCCACCGCTGACGGGGGGGCAGCCTACGAGCAGTACTTC